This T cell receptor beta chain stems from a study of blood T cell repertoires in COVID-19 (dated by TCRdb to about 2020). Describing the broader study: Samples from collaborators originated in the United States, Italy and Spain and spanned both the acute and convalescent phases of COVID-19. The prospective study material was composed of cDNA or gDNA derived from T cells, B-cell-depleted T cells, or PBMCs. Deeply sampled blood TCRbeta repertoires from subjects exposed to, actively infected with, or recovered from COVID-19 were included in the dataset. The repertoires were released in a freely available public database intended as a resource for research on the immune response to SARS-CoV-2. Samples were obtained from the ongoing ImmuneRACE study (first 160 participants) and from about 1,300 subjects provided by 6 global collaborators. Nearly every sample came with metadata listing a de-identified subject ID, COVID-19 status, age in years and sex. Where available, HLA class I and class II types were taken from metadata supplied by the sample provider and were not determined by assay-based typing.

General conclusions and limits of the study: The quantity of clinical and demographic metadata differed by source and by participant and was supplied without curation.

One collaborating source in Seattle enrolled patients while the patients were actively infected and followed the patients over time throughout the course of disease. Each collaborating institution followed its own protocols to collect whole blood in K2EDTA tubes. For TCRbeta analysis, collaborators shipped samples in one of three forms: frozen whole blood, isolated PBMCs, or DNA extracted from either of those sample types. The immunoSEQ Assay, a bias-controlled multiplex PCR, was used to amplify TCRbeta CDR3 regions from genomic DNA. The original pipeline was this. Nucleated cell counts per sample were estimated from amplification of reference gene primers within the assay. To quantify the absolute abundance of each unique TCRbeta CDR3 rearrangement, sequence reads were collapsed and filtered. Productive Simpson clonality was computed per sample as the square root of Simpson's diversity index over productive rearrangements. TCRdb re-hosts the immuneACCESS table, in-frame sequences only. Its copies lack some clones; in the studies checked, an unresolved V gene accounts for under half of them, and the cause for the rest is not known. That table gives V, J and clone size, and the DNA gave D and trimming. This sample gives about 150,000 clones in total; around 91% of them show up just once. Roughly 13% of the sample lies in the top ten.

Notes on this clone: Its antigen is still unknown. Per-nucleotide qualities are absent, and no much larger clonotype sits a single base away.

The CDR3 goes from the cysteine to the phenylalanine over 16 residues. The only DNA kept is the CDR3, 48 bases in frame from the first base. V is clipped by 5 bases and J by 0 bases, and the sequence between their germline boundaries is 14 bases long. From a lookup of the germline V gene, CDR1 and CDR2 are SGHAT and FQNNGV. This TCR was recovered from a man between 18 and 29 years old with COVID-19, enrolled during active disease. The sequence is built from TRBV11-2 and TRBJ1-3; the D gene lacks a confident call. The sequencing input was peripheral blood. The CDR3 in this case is CASSLRGPPSGNTIYF. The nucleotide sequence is TGTGCCAGCAGCCTCCGAGGGCCGCCCTCTGGAAACACCATATATTTT.